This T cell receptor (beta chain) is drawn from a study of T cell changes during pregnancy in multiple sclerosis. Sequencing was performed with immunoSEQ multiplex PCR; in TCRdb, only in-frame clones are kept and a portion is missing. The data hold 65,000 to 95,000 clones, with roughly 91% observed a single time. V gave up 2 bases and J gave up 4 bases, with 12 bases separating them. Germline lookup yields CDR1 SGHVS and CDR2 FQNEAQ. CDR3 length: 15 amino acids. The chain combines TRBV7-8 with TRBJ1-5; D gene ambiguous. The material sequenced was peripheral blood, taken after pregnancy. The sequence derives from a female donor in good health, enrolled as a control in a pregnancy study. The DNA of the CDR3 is TGTGCCAGCAGCTTAAGAGAATTACCAAATCAGCCCCAGCATTTT. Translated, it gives CASSLRELPNQPQHF.